Listed here are 9 T cell receptor beta chains from one sample, sequenced in a study of blood T cell repertoires in COVID-19. The assay was immunoSEQ multiplex PCR, and TCRdb's table has in-frame clones only and misses some. Altogether 350,000 to 450,000 clones are present, 91% being singletons, with the ten largest covering around 0.86%. Material for sequencing was PBMCs or T cells enriched from blood (not recorded which). The receptors originated from a woman aged 40-49 years who had been exposed to COVID-19.

V gene TRBV30 combines with J gene TRBJ2-7; TRBD2 is a possible D gene (6 bases). The CDR3 is made up of 12 amino acids. Germline V CDR1 and CDR2: GTSNPN, SVGIG (reference sequence). V dropped 0 bases and J dropped 5 bases, with 8 bases sitting between them. Here the CDR3 reads CAWSVGGNEQYF. As DNA, the CDR3 is TGTGCCTGGAGTGTAGGCGGGAACGAGCAGTACTTC.

The genes are TRBV18 and TRBJ1-2; a possible D gene is TRBD1 (5 bases). The germline CDR1 and CDR2 sequences are KGHSH and LQKENI. Trimming stripped 2 bases from V and 8 bases from J, with 12 bases between. The CDR3 is made up of 13 amino acids. CDR3 DNA sequence: TGTGCCAGCTCACCAGGGGCAGTCAAAGGCTACACCTTC. Residues: CASSPGAVKGYTF.

The V and J genes are TRBV15 and TRBJ2-2; TRBD2 is a possible D gene (6 bases). This CDR3 has 13 amino acids. Germline values: CDR1 LNHNV, CDR2 YYDKDF (reference sequence). V lost 3 bases and J lost 4, with 6 bases in between. The CDR3 is CATSREGTGELFF. The CDR3 DNA follows: TGTGCCACCAGCAGGGAGGGCACCGGGGAGCTGTTTTTT.

This sequence joins TRBV24-1 and TRBJ2-2; maybe TRBD2 (6 bases). Trimming took 6 bases from V and 5 from J, leaving 6 bases between them. This CDR3 has 12 residues. In germline, CDR1 is KGHDR, CDR2 SFDVKD. The CDR3 here is CATSRGTGELFF. The CDR3 DNA sequence: TGTGCCACCAGTCGGGGGACCGGGGAGCTGTTTTTT.

This chain joins TRBV2 and TRBJ1-1; no clear D. This CDR3 region has 12 residues. Trimming took 5 bases from V and 5 from J, leaving 9 bases between them. Germline loops: CDR1 SNHLY, CDR2 FYNNEI. Here the CDR3 DNA reads TGTGCCAGCAGTCCGGTCGTTACTGAAGCTTTCTTT. Protein sequence: CASSPVVTEAFF.

CDR3 protein: CASSLAPVGLAETGELFF. The DNA of the CDR3 is TGTGCCAGCAGCTTAGCTCCGGTGGGACTAGCGGAAACCGGGGAGCTGTTTTTT. The gene calls are TRBV7-9 and TRBJ2-2; TRBD2 matches at 11 bases. CDR1 and CDR2 from the germline V gene are SEHNR and FQNEAQ (reference sequence). This CDR3 has 18 residues. V was clipped by 0 bases and J by 5 bases; unmatched bases: 8.

The chain carries TRBV27 and TRBJ2-5, with D possibly being TRBD2 (7 bases). Trimming removed 7 bases at V and 8 bases at J, with 20 bases between. This CDR3 has 14 amino acids. Germline CDR1 reads MNHEY; CDR2 reads SMNVEV (reference sequence). CDR3 sequence: CASIDLMGGHTQYF. The CDR3 DNA reads TGTGCCAGCATCGACCTGATGGGGGGGCATACCCAGTACTTC.

The table lists this clone with a count of one. The chain recombines TRBV19 with TRBJ1-4, with 7 bases that match TRBD1. The CDR3 has 16 residues. Germline CDR1 LNHDA, CDR2 SQIVND (reference sequence). V trimming: 5 bases; J trimming: 7 bases; junction bases outside the gene matches: 13. CDR3 amino acids: CASSPGYRGVGEKLFF. Written as DNA, the CDR3 is TGTGCCAGTAGTCCCGGCTACAGGGGTGTGGGTGAAAAACTGTTTTTT.

The chain recombines TRBV7-9 with TRBJ1-3; 7 bases are shared with TRBD1. J was trimmed by 5 bases and V by 5 bases; bases with no gene match: 6. Germline V gives CDR1 SEHNR, CDR2 FQNEAQ (reference sequence). There are 14 residues in the CDR3. The CDR3 region is CASSHTGDRNTIYF. The CDR3 coding sequence is TGTGCCAGCAGCCATACAGGGGACCGAAACACCATATATTTT. The complete variable domain, with remaining parts taken from reference TRBV7-9 and TRBJ1-3, reads DTGVSQNPRHKITKRGQNVTFRCDPISEHNRLYWYRQTLGQGPEFLTYFQNEAQLEKSRLLSDRFSAERPKGSFSTLEIQRTEQGDSAMYLCASSHTGDRNTIYFGEGSWLTVV.